One TCR beta chain is described in this entry. The antigen remains unidentified. This entry belongs to a study of cytomegalovirus exposure and HLA in healthy donors. On the study more broadly: An analysis done earlier identified more than 90 million unique TCR beta sequences from approximately 200 million T cells. Regarding the study as a whole: Equally common other TCR beta chains were less clonally expanded than HLA-associated ones, a later analysis found. A cluster of highly shared sequence variants was likely a sequencing artifact.

PCR used 60 Vbeta primers and 13 Jbeta primers. Profiled with immunoSEQ multiplex PCR; TCRdb holds only in-frame clones, not every one. The sample lists 60,000 to 65,000 clones; more than 60% were seen once. The CDR3 is made up of 13 amino acids. V was cut by 5 bases and J by 8 bases, with 15 bases left in between. Germline CDR1 SGHTA, CDR2 FQGTGA. The chain recombines TRBV7-3 with TRBJ1-2; no reliable D call. Sequenced sample: PBMCs. This clonotype originated in a woman aged 35 to 49 in good health and CMV-seropositive. CDR3: CASSGPRLEGYTF. CDR3 nucleotide sequence: TGTGCCAGCAGCGGTCCCCGTTTAGAAGGCTACACCTTC.